This T cell receptor (beta chain) was identified in a study of shared clonotypes between healthy human individuals. Study-level points and caveats: Genetic and exposure-history diversity was limited by the few donors.

This CDR3 comprises 16 residues. Germline V gene sequence: CDR1 MGHRA, CDR2 YSYEKL. Trimming at V came to 0 bases and at J to 0 bases, leaving 2 bases not matched to a gene. All donors were Caucasian adults living in Nashville, Tennessee. A remark on this clone: Antigen: not known.

Original handling: Because ImmunoSEQ provided only junction sequences with no quality scores, the filtering differed. TCRdb's table, derived via immunoSEQ multiplex PCR, lists solely in-frame clones and lacks some. The DNA gave D and trimming, while V, J and clone size come from that table. The sample has 400,000 to 550,000 clones; about 80% are singletons. The V call is TRBV4-1, the J call TRBJ2-3; 8 bases line up with TRBD1. Sequenced sample: PBMCs. The origin of this receptor is a woman aged 35 to 49 in good health. Some clones in this sample may be carry-over from other donors' samples. The DNA for the CDR3 is TGCGCCAGCAGCCAAGACGACAGGGGAAGCACAGATACGCAGTATTTT. This codes for CASSQDDRGSTDTQYF.